A selection of T cell receptor beta chains follows, all from one sample in a study of blood T cell repertoires in COVID-19. This table comes from immunoSEQ multiplex PCR, and its TCRdb copy is limited to in-frame clones, with some not included. The sample consists of approximately 97,000 clones, about 89% of them appearing once. What was sequenced was peripheral blood. These receptors were collected from a human donor in a cohort sampled during active COVID-19. The CDR3 runs from the conserved cysteine through the conserved F or W. The D gene is left open where the match is weak. Size is omitted from some rows. Given values are once, few, many or a class for expanded clones.

clone size: few; J gene: TRBJ1-5; V gene: TRBV18; D gene: -; CDR3 DNA: TGTGCCAGCTCACCCGCCCGGGTTTCACAGCCCCAGCATTTT; CDR3 protein: CASSPARVSQPQHF
clone size: few; J gene: TRBJ1-5; V gene: TRBV2; D gene: -; CDR3 DNA: TGTGCCAGCACCGAACAGGCAAATAGCAATCAGCCCCAGCATTTT; CDR3 protein: CASTEQANSNQPQHF
clone size: -; J gene: TRBJ2-1; V gene: TRBV3-1/TRBV3-2; D gene: TRBD2; CDR3 DNA: TGTGCCAGCAGCCAAGAACTAGCGGGAGGCAATGAGCAGTTCTTC; CDR3 protein: CASSQELAGGNEQFF
clone size: few; J gene: TRBJ2-1; V gene: TRBV7-9; D gene: -; CDR3 DNA: TGTGCCAGCAGCCCTCCCGGTGAGCAGTTCTTC; CDR3 protein: CASSPPGEQFF
clone size: -; J gene: TRBJ2-3; V gene: TRBV19; D gene: -; CDR3 DNA: TGTGCCAGTAGTAATCTAGATACGCAGTATTTT; CDR3 protein: CASSNLDTQYF
clone size: -; J gene: TRBJ2-7; V gene: TRBV6-2/TRBV6-3; D gene: TRBD1; CDR3 DNA: TGTGCCAGCAGCGACAGGGGGCTTTCGTTGGTCGAGCAGTACTTC; CDR3 protein: CASSDRGLSLVEQYF
clone size: -; J gene: TRBJ1-1; V gene: TRBV15; D gene: -; CDR3 DNA: TGTGCCACCAGCAAACCTGCCGGGGGACGGAGCTTCACTGAAGCTTTCTTT; CDR3 protein: CATSKPAGGRSFTEAFF
clone size: -; J gene: TRBJ2-3; V gene: TRBV6-6; D gene: -; CDR3 DNA: TGTGCCAGCAGTTACGGAAGCGGAGCTAGCACAGATACGCAGTATTTT; CDR3 protein: CASSYGSGASTDTQYF
clone size: -; J gene: TRBJ2-7; V gene: TRBV5-6; D gene: -; CDR3 DNA: TGTGCCAGCAGCCACGGACTCGCCATCCTCCCGCCCTACTTC; CDR3 protein: CASSHGLAILPPYF
clone size: -; J gene: TRBJ1-2; V gene: TRBV27; D gene: -; CDR3 DNA: TGTGCCAGCAGTTTATACCCAGGTTCCGACGGCTACACCTTC; CDR3 protein: CASSLYPGSDGYTF
clone size: -; J gene: TRBJ2-2; V gene: TRBV28; D gene: -; CDR3 DNA: TGTGCCAGCACCCTCTCTACAGGAGAAGCCGGGGAGCTGTTTTTT; CDR3 protein: CASTLSTGEAGELFF
clone size: -; J gene: TRBJ2-6; V gene: TRBV3-1/TRBV3-2; D gene: -; CDR3 DNA: TGTGCCAGCAGCCAAGGTCCAGGCATCCCCTCTGGGGCCAACGTCCTGACTTTC; CDR3 protein: CASSQGPGIPSGANVLTF
clone size: -; J gene: TRBJ2-7; V gene: TRBV27; D gene: -; CDR3 DNA: TGTGCCAGCAGTTTGCCAGGGGGGTACGAGCAGTACTTC; CDR3 protein: CASSLPGGYEQYF
clone size: -; J gene: TRBJ2-2; V gene: TRBV6-4; D gene: TRBD2; CDR3 DNA: TGTGCCAGCAGTGAAATAGCGGGGATGAACACCGGGGAGCTGTTTTTT; CDR3 protein: CASSEIAGMNTGELFF
clone size: -; J gene: TRBJ2-7; V gene: TRBV7-3; D gene: -; CDR3 DNA: TGTGCCAGCAGCTTAGATTCGGGTTCTCCCTACGAGCAGTACTTC; CDR3 protein: CASSLDSGSPYEQYF
clone size: -; J gene: TRBJ1-1; V gene: TRBV6-1; D gene: -; CDR3 DNA: TGTGCCAGCAGTGAAATCAGGGAAACTGAAGCTTTCTTT; CDR3 protein: CASSEIRETEAFF
clone size: few; J gene: TRBJ2-1; V gene: TRBV7-6; D gene: TRBD2; CDR3 DNA: TGTGCCAGCAGCTCTTTTAGCGGGAGTGTCTATGAGCAGTTCTTC; CDR3 protein: CASSSFSGSVYEQFF